The clone carrying this T cell receptor (beta chain) was seen ten or more times. Antigen: not known. The data were obtained in a study of breast tumors, draining lymph nodes, adjacent tissues. Whole-study findings and limits: Luminal-like breast cancer showed significantly higher tumor–nontumor repertoire similarity than basal-like. Tumor repertoires ranked between lymph nodes and nontumor tissue in diversity, with V and J gene preferences. Findings are consistent with lymph node origin and intratumoral expansion of most tumor T cells. That most tumor T cells come from lymph nodes remained unproven.

Samples came from axillary lymph nodes draining the breast cancer. The length of the CDR3 is 17 residues. Looked up from germline, CDR1 is SGDLS and CDR2 is YYNGEE. The trim removed 2 bases at V and 2 bases at J, leaving 9 bases unmatched. TCRdb reprocessed the multiplex PCR reads with MiXCR, giving one entry per CDR3 protein. The sample has around 120,000 distinct CDR3 sequences; approximately 20% are singletons. The sequence was obtained from a female donor with breast cancer. Some clones in this sample may be carry-over from other donors' samples. The sequenced sample consisted of axillary lymph node tissue. The gene calls are TRBV9 and TRBJ1-2, with 10 positions matching TRBD1. CDR3 in DNA: TGTGCCAGCAGCGTCAGGGACAGGGGCTCATTAAACTATGGCTACACCTTC. Protein sequence: CASSVRDRGSLNYGYTF. Looking up the rest from reference TRBV9 and TRBJ1-2 gives the full variable domain: DSGVTQTPKHLITATGQRVTLRCSPRSGDLSVYWYQQSLDQGLQFLIQYYNGEERAKGNILERFSAQQFPDLHSELNLSSLELGDSALYFCASSVRDRGSLNYGYTFGSGTRLTVV.